Detailed here is one TCR beta chain. Its binding antigen is unknown. Per-base quality was not reported, and no clone a single base away is much larger than it. Collaborating institutions collected whole blood in K2EDTA tubes following their own protocols. For TCRbeta analysis, collaborators shipped samples as frozen whole blood, isolated PBMCs, or DNA extracted from either of those sample types. This entry comes from a study of blood T cell repertoires in COVID-19 (TCRdb year 2020). Background for the entire study: Collaborator samples came from the United States, Italy and Spain and covered acute and convalescent phases of COVID-19. The prospective study material was composed of cDNA or gDNA derived from T cells, B-cell-depleted T cells, or PBMCs. The dataset comprised deeply sampled blood TCRbeta repertoires from subjects exposed to, actively infected with, or recovered from COVID-19. The repertoires were released in a freely available public database intended as a resource for research on the immune response to SARS-CoV-2. The samples were drawn from the first 160 participants of the ongoing ImmuneRACE study and from roughly 1,300 subjects provided by 6 global collaborators. Sample metadata almost always included a de-identified subject ID, COVID-19 status, age in years and sex. HLA class I and class II types, where available, came from metadata supplied by the sample provider rather than from assay-based typing.

General conclusions and limits of the study: How much clinical and demographic metadata was included differed by source and by participant, and the metadata was provided uncurated.

The germline V gene encodes CDR1 MNHEY and CDR2 SMNVEV (reference sequence). Its CDR3 holds 13 amino acids, cysteine through phenylalanine. Only the CDR3 part of the read is kept: 39 bases, read in frame from the first base. Here V drops 3 bases and J drops 8 bases, and the junction holds 3 bases not matched to any gene. TCRbeta CDR3 regions were amplified from genomic DNA by means of the immunoSEQ Assay, a bias-controlled multiplex PCR. Turning to the authors' computational methods: The number of nucleated cells in each sample was estimated from the amplification of reference gene primers within the assay. Sequence reads were collapsed and filtered to measure the absolute abundance of every unique TCRbeta CDR3 rearrangement. For each sample, productive Simpson clonality was calculated by taking the square root of Simpson's diversity index across productive rearrangements. Entries here come from immuneACCESS through TCRdb and include only in-frame sequences with V and J called. Some clones fail to appear in such tables; in the studies checked, an unresolved V gene covers under half of the shortfall, and the cause of the remainder is unknown. Clone size and the V and J calls come from that table; the DNA yielded D and trimming. The sample has approximately 90,000 clones on record, around 89% of them singletons. The ten largest clones represent over 7% of the sample.

The sequence was obtained from a man aged 50 to 59 with acute or convalescent COVID-19. The sequence is built from TRBV27 and TRBJ1-2; TRBD1 fits 10 bases in the junction. The sample was peripheral blood. DNA sequence: TGTGCCAGCAGTTTGACAGGGGGCTTAGGCTACACCTTC. The resulting protein is CASSLTGGLGYTF.